This passage covers 30 T cell receptor beta chains from one sample sequenced in a study of post-analysis software for immune sequencing data. The antigens for these receptors are not known. Study results and limitations: Roughly 5 TRBV segments, TRBV5-6, TRBV5-1 and TRBV20-1 among them, were found more frequent in patients than controls.

cDNA libraries of TCR beta carried unique molecular identifiers. TCRdb fed the PCR reads into MiXCR, producing one record per CDR3 protein. The table lists some 890,000 distinct CDR3 sequences, approximately 53% of them singletons. Specimen: blood. The receptors stem from a girl under 18 with multiple sclerosis.

The gene calls are TRBV7-3 and TRBJ2-2; tentatively, D is TRBD1 (6 bases). The CDR3 contains 15 residues. Germline loops: CDR1 SGHTA, CDR2 FQGTGA. The V end lost 3 bases, the J end lost 4 bases, and 12 bases lay between the germline ends. The CDR3 DNA reads TGTGCCAGCAGCTTTAGGGGGACGAGCACCGGGGAGCTGTTTTTT. Protein: CASSFRGTSTGELFF.

The rearrangement joins TRBV29-1 to TRBJ1-2, with D unresolved. Trimming removed 6 bases from V and 7 bases from J, with 18 bases in between. The germline V gene encodes CDR1 SQVTM and CDR2 ANQGSEA. The CDR3 is 13 amino acids. The CDR3 DNA follows: TGCAGCGTCGCCGGCCGTGACTCGGGTGGCTACACCTTC. Amino acids: CSVAGRDSGGYTF.

The rearrangement joins TRBV20-1 to TRBJ1-2; TRBD1 might be the D (5 bases). Germline lookup yields CDR1 DFQATT and CDR2 SNEGSKA (reference sequence). The CDR3 length is 11 residues. Trimming removed 3 bases at V and 8 bases at J, with 10 bases between. CDR3 coding DNA: TGCAGTGCTAGCAGGGCCGGCGGCTACACCTTC. It encodes CSASRAGGYTF.

This clonotype was seen more than once but under ten times. This sequence joins TRBV6-1 and TRBJ2-1; D call uncertain. V was trimmed by 2 bases and J by 7 bases, leaving 12 bases between them. There are 14 residues in the CDR3. Germline CDR1 reads MNHNS; CDR2 reads SASEGT. DNA of the CDR3: TGTGCCAGCAGTGAATTCCTGGCTGCTAATGAGCAGTTCTTC. Its translation is CASSEFLAANEQFF.

The chain uses TRBV20-1 and TRBJ1-2; no clear D. The CDR3 totals 13 residues. Per the germline V gene, CDR1 is DFQATT and CDR2 is SNEGSKA (reference sequence). Trimming left V 0 bases short and J 4 bases short, with 9 bases between. DNA for the CDR3: TGCAGTGCTAGAGATCGGGCAAGCTATGGCTACACCTTC. Residues: CSARDRASYGYTF.

V gene TRBV29-1 combines with J gene TRBJ2-1, with TRBD2 matching over 12 bases. The end of the DNA aligns better with TRBJ2-7, so the J call may be wrong. CDR3 length: 13 residues. Germline values: CDR1 SQVTM, CDR2 ANQGSEA. CDR3: CSVPRTSGIEQYF. For the CDR3, the DNA is TGCAGCGTTCCCCGGACTAGCGGGATTGAGCAGTACTTC.

The rearrangement links TRBV20-1 to TRBJ1-5; a possible D gene is TRBD1 (6 bases). V was trimmed by 1 base and J by 4 bases, leaving 14 bases between them. Per the germline V gene, CDR1 is DFQATT and CDR2 is SNEGSKA (reference sequence). The length of the CDR3 is 15 residues. The CDR3 DNA reads as TGCAGTGCTAGAGTCGTCGGGGGCGGGAATCAGCCCCAGCATTTT. Protein: CSARVVGGGNQPQHF.

This clonotype has a handful of counts. The V gene is TRBV20-1, the J gene TRBJ2-1; D unresolved. Trimming removed 0 bases from V and 3 bases from J, with 6 bases in between. Germline CDR1 is DFQATT and CDR2 is SNEGSKA (reference sequence). CDR3 length: 13 amino acids. Here the CDR3 reads CSARDPGYNEQFF. In DNA, the CDR3 is TGCAGTGCTAGAGATCCTGGCTACAATGAGCAGTTCTTC.

This clonotype was recorded only once. The chain is built from TRBV4-2 and TRBJ1-4; a weak D match, TRBD1 (6 bases). The CDR3 contains 14 residues. Trimming left V 1 base short and J 8 bases short, with 11 bases between. Germline CDR1 reads LGHNA; CDR2 reads YNFKEQ. CDR3 in DNA: TGTGCCAGCAGCCAAGCCCAGAGGGGGGAAAAACTGTTTTTT. It codes for CASSQAQRGEKLFF.

This clonotype was seen only a few times. The V call is TRBV29-1, the J call TRBJ2-1; D is perhaps TRBD1 or TRBD2 (6 bases each). The CDR3 runs 11 residues. V lost 4 bases, J lost 8 bases, and 9 bases lay in between. Looked up from germline, CDR1 is SQVTM and CDR2 is ANQGSEA. CDR3 in amino acids: CSVAEGDEQFF. The CDR3 DNA sequence: TGCAGCGTTGCGGAGGGGGATGAGCAGTTCTTC.

This chain uses TRBV7-9 with TRBJ2-1; 7 nucleotides align to TRBD1. The CDR3 is 14 residues long. Trimming cost V 8 bases and J 5 bases; bases outside gene matches: 9. From germline, CDR1 is SEHNR and CDR2 FQNEAQ (reference sequence). The CDR3 reads CASARLGQNNEQFF. CDR3 sequence (DNA): TGTGCCAGCGCCCGCTTGGGACAGAACAATGAGCAGTTCTTC.

The rearrangement links TRBV7-6 to TRBJ2-1, with TRBD2 as a possible D gene (6 bases). There are 14 residues in the CDR3. The V gene's germline CDR1 is SGHVS and CDR2 FNYEAQ. The V end was cut by 5 bases, the J end by 10 bases, with 18 bases between. Here the CDR3 reads CASSARDSVLEQFF. The CDR3 region has the DNA TGTGCCAGCAGCGCCCGGGACTCCGTCCTCGAGCAGTTCTTC.

The gene calls are TRBV18 and TRBJ2-3; a possible D gene is TRBD1 (5 bases). Germline V gene lookup returns CDR1 KGHSH and CDR2 LQKENI. Trimming removed 0 bases at V and 4 bases at J, with 8 bases between. The CDR3 spans 14 residues. In nucleotides, the CDR3 is TGTGCCAGCTCACCACCGACGACAGCAGATACGCAGTATTTT. This gives the protein CASSPPTTADTQYF.

The CDR3 spells CASSGAGLAAYNEQFF. The CDR3 nucleotides read TGTGCCAGCAGCGGGGCGGGACTAGCGGCTTACAATGAGCAGTTCTTC. This rearrangement joins TRBV9 to TRBJ2-1, with 11 bases identical to TRBD2. The germline V gene encodes CDR1 SGDLS and CDR2 YYNGEE. The V gene end was trimmed by 3 bases and the J gene end by 4 bases; junction bases not matched to a gene: 6. CDR3 size: 16 residues.

The chain uses TRBV5-1 and TRBJ1-5; weak D call: TRBD1 (5 bases). The germline V gene encodes CDR1 SGHRS and CDR2 YFSETQ. This CDR3 is 15 amino acids long. Trimming stripped 5 bases from V and 5 bases from J, with 17 bases between. DNA for the CDR3: TGCGCCAGCAGTGCCGGGCAGGGACGAGATCAGCCCCAGCATTTT. Translation: CASSAGQGRDQPQHF.

CDR3 loop: CAISPSGEGLSPQHF. CDR3 nucleotide sequence: TGTGCCATCAGCCCTTCTGGGGAGGGCCTCTCGCCCCAGCATTTT. The rearrangement uses TRBV10-3 and TRBJ1-5; no definite D call. CDR1 ENHRY and CDR2 SYGVKD come from the germline V gene. This CDR3 is 15 amino acids long. Trimming cost V 6 bases and J 9 bases, with 21 bases left between them.

V and J are TRBV7-9 and TRBJ2-1; tentatively, D is TRBD1 (7 bases). CDR1 and CDR2 from the germline V gene are SEHNR and FQNEAQ (reference sequence). V was clipped by 2 bases and J by 10 bases, with 21 bases between them. The CDR3 is 16 residues long. The CDR3 DNA is TGTGCCAGCAGCTTAACGGGAGACAGGGTACTTGGGGAGCAGTTCTTC. Translated: CASSLTGDRVLGEQFF.

The V gene is TRBV5-5, the J gene TRBJ2-7; possible D gene TRBD2, 6 bases. Looked up from germline, CDR1 is SGHKS and CDR2 is YYEKEE (reference sequence). V was pared by 0 bases and J by 2 bases, with 12 bases between. CDR3 length: 15 amino acids. The CDR3: CASSLAPSDAYEQYF. The CDR3 DNA is TGTGCCAGCAGCTTGGCTCCTAGCGATGCCTACGAGCAGTACTTC.

The chain couples TRBV7-2 to TRBJ2-7; D gene ambiguous. This CDR3 is built from 12 residues. The V gene lost 1 base and the J gene lost 11 bases, with 12 bases spanning the gap. Germline V gene sequence: CDR1 SGHTA, CDR2 FQGNSA. The CDR3 spells CASSLEAFRKYF. The CDR3 DNA follows: TGTGCCAGCAGCTTAGAGGCATTCAGAAAGTACTTC.

This sequence joins TRBV27 and TRBJ2-4; 9 bases are shared with TRBD1. Gene TRBJ2-7 matches the end of the DNA better, so the J call may be wrong. The CDR3 consists of 14 residues. Germline assignment: CDR1 MNHEY and CDR2 SMNVEV (reference sequence). Written as DNA, the CDR3 is TGTGCCAGCAGACGACAGGGGGTACGCTACGAGCAGTACTTC. Translated, it gives CASRRQGVRYEQYF.

The genes are TRBV5-1 and TRBJ1-4; no definite D call. The V end was cut by 3 bases, the J end by 0 bases, with 12 bases between. Germline lookup yields CDR1 SGHRS and CDR2 YFSETQ. The CDR3 runs to 16 residues. CDR3 DNA sequence: TGCGCCAGCAGCTCGTACAGTTTATCAACTAATGAAAAACTGTTTTTT. This encodes CASSSYSLSTNEKLFF.

This clonotype was recorded a few times. This clone may be a read error of a much larger clone one base away. This sequence joins TRBV4-1 and TRBJ2-6; D is possibly TRBD2 (5 bases). The V gene's germline CDR1 is MGHRA and CDR2 YSYEKL. The CDR3 totals 16 residues. Trimming left V 0 bases short and J 2 bases short, with 8 bases between. The CDR3 DNA follows: TGCGCCAGCAGCCAAGAGGCCGGGGCTGGGGCCAACGTCCTGACTTTC. This codes for CASSQEAGAGANVLTF.

The chain couples TRBV5-1 to TRBJ2-3; 15 positions agree with TRBD2. The germline gives CDR1 SGHRS, CDR2 YFSETQ. Trimming took 0 bases from V and 5 from J; bases not matched to a gene: 4. The CDR3 totals 17 residues. CDR3 sequence: CASSLVGTSGGKDTQYF. DNA of the CDR3: TGCGCCAGCAGCTTGGTCGGGACTAGCGGGGGGAAAGATACGCAGTATTTT.

The chain uses TRBV20-1 and TRBJ2-1; D perhaps matches TRBD2 (7 bases). Germline CDR1 is DFQATT and CDR2 is SNEGSKA (reference sequence). This CDR3 contains 14 residues. Trimming stripped 2 bases from V and 5 bases from J, with 13 bases between. The CDR3 DNA reads TGCAGTGCTAGAAGGGGGGGCCGGGACAATGAGCAGTTCTTC. Protein product: CSARRGGRDNEQFF.

The chain has TRBV18 and TRBJ1-2; no clear D. The CDR3 length is 14 residues. V lost 1 base, J lost 0 bases, and 6 bases lay in between. CDR1 is KGHSH, CDR2 LQKENI, per germline. CDR3 bases: TGTGCCAGCTCACCACTAGATGCTAACTATGGCTACACCTTC. This translates into CASSPLDANYGYTF.

This clonotype was counted a single time. Since a much larger clone is just one base distant, this may be a read error. The J gene is TRBJ2-1, the V gene TRBV12-5, with D perhaps matching TRBD2 (5 bases). Germline values: CDR1 LGHNT, CDR2 FRNRAP. This CDR3 region has 16 residues. V was shortened by 1 base and J by 4 bases, with 14 bases between the two germline ends. CDR3 protein: CASGLAPGYGYNEQFF. The CDR3 coding sequence is TGTGCTAGTGGTTTGGCCCCGGGATACGGGTACAATGAGCAGTTCTTC. The full variable domain, its missing parts supplied by reference TRBV12-5 and TRBJ2-1, is DARVTQTPRHKVTEMGQEVTMRCQPILGHNTVFWYRQTMMQGLELLAYFRNRAPLDDSGMPKDRFSAEMPDATLATLKIQPSEPRDSAVYFCASGLAPGYGYNEQFFGPGTRLTVL.

The CDR3 coding sequence is TGTGCCAGCACCTCTGGGGCGAAGGGCTACACCTTC. The encoded protein is CASTSGAKGYTF. The rearrangement links TRBV2 to TRBJ1-2; possible D gene TRBD1, 5 bases. This CDR3 comprises 12 residues. V lost 7 bases, J lost 8 bases, and 14 bases lay in between. Germline CDR1 is SNHLY and CDR2 is FYNNEI. The full variable domain, its missing parts supplied by reference TRBV2 and TRBJ1-2, is EPEVTQTPSHQVTQMGQEVILRCVPISNHLYFYWYRQILGQKVEFLVSFYNNEISEKSEIFDDQFSVERPDGSNFTLKIRSTKLEDSAMYFCASTSGAKGYTFGSGTRLTVV.

This clonotype was counted a few times. This rearrangement joins TRBV11-2 to TRBJ1-2, with 8 bases matching TRBD1. The germline V gene encodes CDR1 SGHAT and CDR2 FQNNGV. CDR3 length equals 13 residues. With V trimmed by 5 bases and J by 8 bases, 7 bases remained unmatched. For the CDR3, the DNA is TGTGCCAGCAGCCAGACAGGGGCGGGAGGCTACACCTTC. Its protein is CASSQTGAGGYTF.

The chain is built from TRBV27 and TRBJ2-5; D call uncertain. From germline, CDR1 is MNHEY and CDR2 SMNVEV (reference sequence). V was pared by 1 base and J by 3 bases, with 6 bases between. The CDR3 is 13 amino acids. The CDR3 DNA sequence: TGTGCCAGCAGTTTATTGCGCGAAGAGACCCAGTACTTC. It codes for CASSLLREETQYF.

The chain is built from TRBV9 and TRBJ1-2, with D perhaps TRBD1 (5 bases). V was clipped by 0 bases and J by 2 bases, with 11 bases between them. The CDR3 consists of 15 residues. Germline CDR1 reads SGDLS; CDR2 reads YYNGEE. CDR3 bases: TGTGCCAGCAGCGTAGCGGCCGGGACGAACTATGGCTACACCTTC. Residues: CASSVAAGTNYGYTF.